A single sample is the source of the 24 T cell receptor beta chains below, sequenced in a study of T cells in Graves' hyperthyroidism and ophthalmopathy. TCR beta CDR3 sequences were amplified from RNA transcripts. HTBI primers were the set used in a first-round RT-PCR of the TCR CDR3. TCRdb reprocessed the multiplex PCR reads with MiXCR, giving one entry per CDR3 protein. Of 300,000 to 400,000 distinct CDR3 sequences in the sample, over 20% were seen once. The sequenced material came from blood. The receptor source for this set is a woman in her forties or fifties with Graves' hyperthyroidism.

The J gene is TRBJ2-1, the V gene TRBV10-3; D is unresolved. The CDR3 extends over 13 amino acids. V was cut by 6 bases and J by 5 bases, with 11 bases left in between. Germline assignment: CDR1 ENHRY and CDR2 SYGVKD. The DNA of the CDR3 is TGTGCCATCAGGTCTCTGAGTGACAATGAGCAGTTCTTC. Translation gives CAIRSLSDNEQFF.

This clonotype was counted ten times or more. The V and J genes are TRBV3-1 and TRBJ2-1; the match to TRBD2 covers 8 bases. CDR3 length equals 16 residues. Germline CDR1 is LGHDT and CDR2 is YNNKEL (reference sequence). The V and J ends lost 0 bases and 8 bases, in that order; junction bases with no gene match: 9. CDR3: CASSQEFAGGLDEQFF. CDR3 bases: TGTGCCAGCAGCCAAGAATTTGCGGGAGGTTTGGATGAGCAGTTCTTC.

This clonotype has a count of ten or more. The chain is built from TRBV20-1 and TRBJ1-1; 11 nucleotides agree with TRBD1. Trimming at V came to 6 bases and at J to 4 bases, leaving 10 bases not matched to a gene. The CDR3 loop spans 15 amino acids. Germline values: CDR1 DFQATT, CDR2 SNEGSKA (reference sequence). The CDR3 DNA sequence: TGCAGTGCCACTGACGGACAGGGGGCTCTCACTGAAGCTTTCTTT. Translating it yields CSATDGQGALTEAFF.

This clonotype was found once. CDR3 in DNA: TGTGCCAGCTCACAGGGGCCGGGCTACGAGCAGTACTTC. Protein product: CASSQGPGYEQYF. The V gene is TRBV3-1, the J gene TRBJ2-7; 7 nucleotides match TRBD1. V was clipped by 8 bases and J by 3 bases; unmatched bases: 7. CDR1 and CDR2 (germline): LGHDT, YNNKEL (reference sequence). The CDR3 consists of 13 residues.

This chain links TRBV5-8 with TRBJ1-2, with 7 bases lining up with TRBD1. This CDR3 region has 13 residues. Germline lookup yields CDR1 SGHTS and CDR2 YDEGEE. Unmatched junction bases numbered 4, after V lost 3 bases and J lost 5 bases. CDR3 sequence: CASSWGRGYGYTF. As DNA, the CDR3 is TGTGCCAGCAGCTGGGGCAGGGGGTATGGCTACACCTTC.

The chain is built from TRBV20-1 and TRBJ2-3, with TRBD2 matching over 12 bases. CDR1 DFQATT and CDR2 SNEGSKA come from the germline V gene (reference sequence). The CDR3 loop spans 16 amino acids. After removal of 0 bases from V and 3 bases from J, the junction contained 4 bases not matched to a gene. The CDR3 loop is CSARERLAGVTDTQYF. The CDR3 DNA is TGCAGTGCTAGAGAACGACTAGCGGGGGTGACAGATACGCAGTATTTT.

Turning to this clonotype: Being one base from a much bigger clone, this may be a read error. The V and J genes are TRBV4-1 and TRBJ2-7, with 7 positions matching TRBD2. This CDR3 contains 16 residues. Germline CDR1 MGHRA, CDR2 YSYEKL. The CDR3 bases are TGCGCCAGCAGCCAATTCCTCGAGACTAGCTCCTACGGGCAGTACTTC. Its translation: CASSQFLETSSYGQYF.

This clonotype was recorded many times. V usage is TRBV25-1 and J usage is TRBJ2-5; D possibly uses TRBD1 or TRBD2 (5 bases each). Between the trimmed V and J ends, which lost 2 bases and 5 bases, there was a span of 15 bases. The CDR3 is 15 amino acids. Germline V gives CDR1 MGHDK, CDR2 SYGVNS. Here the CDR3 reads CASSESLGGLETQYF. The CDR3 DNA reads as TGTGCCAGCAGTGAAAGTCTTGGGGGTCTGGAGACCCAGTACTTC.

The chain couples TRBV5-8 to TRBJ2-1, with TRBD2 matching 11 bases. CDR3 size: 16 residues. Trimming at V came to 4 bases and at J to 4 bases, leaving 7 bases not matched to a gene. The germline CDR1 and CDR2 sequences are SGHTS and YDEGEE. CDR3 DNA: TGTGCCAGCAGCCTACTAGCGGGAGAGAAATACAATGAGCAGTTCTTC. Translation gives CASSLLAGEKYNEQFF.

This chain connects TRBV24-1 to TRBJ1-6, with TRBD1 matching 7 bases. The CDR3 consists of 15 residues. Germline lookup yields CDR1 KGHDR and CDR2 SFDVKD. Trimming cost V 8 bases and J 9 bases; bases outside gene matches: 12. This CDR3 is CATKGRQGSVSPLHF. The CDR3 bases are TGTGCCACCAAAGGTCGACAGGGATCGGTTTCACCCCTCCACTTT.

This clonotype occurred many times. The CDR3 loop is CASSEGDRGGELFF. In DNA, the CDR3 is TGTGCCAGCAGTGAAGGGGACAGGGGGGGGGAGCTGTTTTTT. The chain has TRBV2 and TRBJ2-2, with TRBD1 matching 11 bases. The CDR3 is 14 residues long. Germline CDR1 SNHLY, CDR2 FYNNEI. The junction had 0 bases not matched to a gene; V was cut back by 1 base and J by 8 bases.

In its sample, this clonotype was seen a few times. The genes are TRBV7-9 and TRBJ1-3; TRBD1 might be the D (5 bases). Trimming took off 0 bases at V and 0 bases at J, with 15 bases between the two ends. This CDR3 region has 18 residues. Germline CDR1 reads SEHNR; CDR2 reads FQNEAQ (reference sequence). CDR3 sequence: CASSLARTGRGSGNTIYF. In DNA, the CDR3 is TGTGCCAGCAGCTTAGCGCGTACGGGAAGGGGCTCTGGAAACACCATATATTTT.

This clonotype was seen repeatedly, ten times or more. CDR3 residues: CASSPRQGNEQFF. The CDR3 DNA is TGTGCCAGCTCACCCCGACAGGGAAATGAGCAGTTCTTC. This rearrangement joins TRBV18 to TRBJ2-1; 7 bases match TRBD1. Trimming took 3 bases from V and 7 from J; bases not matched to a gene: 3. The CDR3 is 13 residues long. Germline V gene data show CDR1 as KGHSH and CDR2 as LQKENI.

This clonotype was seen many times. The chain employs TRBV20-1 and TRBJ1-1, with 9 bases fitting TRBD1. The CDR3 contains 15 residues. After removal of 3 bases from V and 4 bases from J, the junction contained 9 bases not matched to a gene. Germline V lookup: CDR1 DFQATT, CDR2 SNEGSKA (reference sequence). Here the CDR3 reads CSARGITTGGTEAFF. CDR3 bases: TGCAGTGCTAGGGGGATCACGACAGGGGGCACTGAAGCTTTCTTT.

J is TRBJ2-5 and V is TRBV27; D gene unclear. The ends were cut back, 9 bases at V and 2 bases at J, with 16 bases in the middle. This CDR3 has 14 residues. Germline loops: CDR1 MNHEY, CDR2 SMNVEV (reference sequence). DNA for the CDR3: TGTGCCAGTTACCGTTTGAACAGTCAAGAGACCCAGTACTTC. Its translation is CASYRLNSQETQYF.

This clonotype was observed at least ten times. V gene TRBV2 combines with J gene TRBJ1-4, with a weak D call TRBD1 (5 bases). The germline CDR1 and CDR2 sequences are SNHLY and FYNNEI. The CDR3 extends over 15 amino acids. Trimming cost V 4 bases and J 5 bases, with 14 bases left between them. DNA of the CDR3: TGTGCCAGCAGTGCCAGGACATCTTCAAATGAAAAACTGTTTTTT. Its protein is CASSARTSSNEKLFF.

This clonotype was recorded at least ten times. The chain uses TRBV30 and TRBJ2-1; D might be TRBD2 (6 bases). Trimming pared 2 bases from V and 6 bases from J, leaving 8 bases between. CDR3 length: 12 amino acids. Germline V CDR1 and CDR2: GTSNPN, SVGIG (reference sequence). CDR3 sequence (DNA): TGTGCCTGGAGTACTAGCTTCAATGAGCAGTTCTTC. Translating gives CAWSTSFNEQFF.

J is TRBJ1-5 and V is TRBV2; D uncertain. V was trimmed by 6 bases and J by 4 bases, leaving 16 bases between them. The CDR3 has 15 amino acids. Germline CDR1 reads SNHLY; CDR2 reads FYNNEI. This CDR3 reads CASRFESGENQPQHF. As DNA, the CDR3 is TGTGCCAGCAGATTCGAATCGGGCGAAAATCAGCCCCAGCATTTT. The full variable domain, its missing parts supplied by reference TRBV2 and TRBJ1-5, is EPEVTQTPSHQVTQMGQEVILRCVPISNHLYFYWYRQILGQKVEFLVSFYNNEISEKSEIFDDQFSVERPDGSNFTLKIRSTKLEDSAMYFCASRFESGENQPQHFGDGTRLSIL.

This clonotype was found a few times. This sequence joins TRBV28 and TRBJ2-7, with 10 bases that match TRBD1. CDR3 length: 15 amino acids. Germline V lookup: CDR1 MDHEN, CDR2 SYDVKM. The trim removed 8 bases at V and 7 bases at J, leaving 14 bases unmatched. CDR3 DNA sequence: TGTGCCAGCGAGTCCCCCGGGACAGGGGCTTGGGAGCAGTACTTC. Residues: CASESPGTGAWEQYF.

This clonotype was recorded at least ten times. This chain connects TRBV3-1 to TRBJ2-5; D possibly corresponds to TRBD2 (7 bases). The CDR3 runs to 15 residues. The germline V gene encodes CDR1 LGHDT and CDR2 YNNKEL (reference sequence). Trimming left V 0 bases short and J 4 bases short, with 12 bases between. The CDR3 here is CASSQDAGAGETQYF. The CDR3 bases are TGTGCCAGCAGCCAAGATGCGGGGGCGGGAGAGACCCAGTACTTC.

The sample holds many counts of this clonotype. This chain uses TRBV11-2 with TRBJ2-3; either TRBD1 or TRBD2 may fit D (5 bases each). The CDR3 runs to 16 residues. The V end was cut by 4 bases, the J end by 1 base, with 15 bases between. Germline-derived CDR1 and CDR2 are SGHAT and FQNNGV. DNA of the CDR3: TGTGCCAGCAGCTGGGGACCTGAAGGGCGCACAGATACGCAGTATTTT. This translates into CASSWGPEGRTDTQYF.

Comments on this clonotype: The germline gene is not matched at one end of the junction; a read error may be the cause. The chain combines TRBV7-7 with TRBJ2-5; TRBD1 is a possible D gene (5 bases). The CDR3 is made up of 14 amino acids. CDR1 SSHAT and CDR2 FNYEAQ come from the germline V gene (reference sequence). For the CDR3, the DNA is TGTGCTAGCAGCTTAGAAGGGGTCTTGGAGTCCCAGTACTTC. This sequence encodes CASSLEGVLESQYF.

This clonotype was seen at least ten times. J is TRBJ2-7 and V is TRBV6-1; 14 bases match TRBD2. The germline V gene encodes CDR1 MNHNS and CDR2 SASEGT. The junction had 6 bases not matched to a gene; V was cut back by 1 base and J by 7 bases. The CDR3 spans 16 residues. In DNA form, the CDR3 reads TGTGCCAGCAGTGAAGGACCGGGACTAGCGGGAGATGAGCAGTACTTC. This translates into CASSEGPGLAGDEQYF.

This clonotype was observed at least ten times. The chain is built from TRBV11-2 and TRBJ2-2, with TRBD2 identical over 7 bases. Germline assignment: CDR1 SGHAT and CDR2 FQNNGV. The V and J ends lost 5 bases and 1 base, in that order; junction bases with no gene match: 4. The CDR3 contains 15 residues. For the CDR3, the DNA is TGTGCCAGCAGCCCTGCTAGCGGGAACACCGGGGAGCTGTTTTTT. Amino acids: CASSPASGNTGELFF.